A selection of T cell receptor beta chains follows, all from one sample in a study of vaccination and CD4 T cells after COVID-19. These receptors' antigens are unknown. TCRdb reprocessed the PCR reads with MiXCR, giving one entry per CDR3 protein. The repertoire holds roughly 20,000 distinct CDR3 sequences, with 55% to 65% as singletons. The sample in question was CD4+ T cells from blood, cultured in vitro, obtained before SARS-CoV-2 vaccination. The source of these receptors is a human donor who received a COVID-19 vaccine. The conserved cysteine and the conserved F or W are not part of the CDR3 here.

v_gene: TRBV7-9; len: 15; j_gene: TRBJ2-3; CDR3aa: ASSLKARGPPPDTQY
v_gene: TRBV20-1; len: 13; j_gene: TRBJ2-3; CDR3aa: SARPGLGDTDTQY
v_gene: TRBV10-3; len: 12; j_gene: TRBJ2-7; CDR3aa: AIRGTGENYEQY
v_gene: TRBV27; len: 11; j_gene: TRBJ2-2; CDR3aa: ASSLREGGELF
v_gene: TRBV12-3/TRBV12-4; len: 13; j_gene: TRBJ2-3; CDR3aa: ASSRGLARTDTQY
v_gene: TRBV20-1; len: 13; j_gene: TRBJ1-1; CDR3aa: SARPGAGWNTEAF
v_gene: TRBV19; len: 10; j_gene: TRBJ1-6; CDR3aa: ASSKGVSPLH
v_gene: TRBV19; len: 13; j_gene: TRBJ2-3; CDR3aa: ASNDRGPFGDTQY
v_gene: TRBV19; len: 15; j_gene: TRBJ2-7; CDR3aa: ASSNKRGAFSSYEQY
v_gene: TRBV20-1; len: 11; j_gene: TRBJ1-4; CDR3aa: SAAQGNNEKLF
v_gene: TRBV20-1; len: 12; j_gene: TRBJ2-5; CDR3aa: SARGEGGLETQY
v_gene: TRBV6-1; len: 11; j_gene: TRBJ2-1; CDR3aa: ASSPGRYNEQF
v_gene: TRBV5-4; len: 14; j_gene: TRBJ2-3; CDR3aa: ASSDARGGGTDTQY
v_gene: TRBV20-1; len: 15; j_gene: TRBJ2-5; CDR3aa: SARGGLAGDTLETQY
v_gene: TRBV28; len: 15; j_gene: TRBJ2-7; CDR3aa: ASSLFPRQGLPYEQY
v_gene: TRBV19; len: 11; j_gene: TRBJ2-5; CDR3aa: ASNQGREETQY
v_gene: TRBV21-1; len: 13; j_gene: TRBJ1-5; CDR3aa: ASSKGSGSNQPQH
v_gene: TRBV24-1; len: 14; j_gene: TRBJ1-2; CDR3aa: ATSDSWSGVAYGYT
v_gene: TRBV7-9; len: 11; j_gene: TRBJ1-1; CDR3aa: ASSLFGRGEAF
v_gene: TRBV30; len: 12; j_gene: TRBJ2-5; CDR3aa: AWSLAGVRETQY
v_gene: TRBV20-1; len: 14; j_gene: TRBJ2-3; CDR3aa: SARGTSGGAEDTQY
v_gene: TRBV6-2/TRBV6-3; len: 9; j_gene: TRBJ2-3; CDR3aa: ASSAPDTQY
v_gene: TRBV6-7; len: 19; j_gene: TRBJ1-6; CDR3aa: ASSYSILFSLAGTYNSPLH
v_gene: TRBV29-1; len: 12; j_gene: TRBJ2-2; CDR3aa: SVSRGLYTGELF
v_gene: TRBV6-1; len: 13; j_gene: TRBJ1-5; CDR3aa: ASRRTGTLDQPQH
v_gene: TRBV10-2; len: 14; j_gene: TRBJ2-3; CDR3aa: ASSGTGTASTDTQY
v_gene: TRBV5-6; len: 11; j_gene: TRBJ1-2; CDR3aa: ASSPRGRSGYT
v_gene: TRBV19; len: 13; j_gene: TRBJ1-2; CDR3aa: ASSIWAGIVYGYT
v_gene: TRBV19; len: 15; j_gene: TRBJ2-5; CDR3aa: ASSRRTSGGLRETQY
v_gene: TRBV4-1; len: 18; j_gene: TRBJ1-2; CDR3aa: ASSQDRFFLSQTSSYGYT
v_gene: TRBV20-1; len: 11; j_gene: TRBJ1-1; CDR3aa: SAPDRGLSEAF
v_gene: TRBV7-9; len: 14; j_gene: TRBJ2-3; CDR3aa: ASSSPTGLRTDTQY
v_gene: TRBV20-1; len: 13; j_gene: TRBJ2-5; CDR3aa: SARDAGLGVETQY
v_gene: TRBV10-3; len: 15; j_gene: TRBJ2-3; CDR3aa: AISEGWTGGSTDTQY
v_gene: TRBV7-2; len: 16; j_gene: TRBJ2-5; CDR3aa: ASSLVPSGGTRGETQY
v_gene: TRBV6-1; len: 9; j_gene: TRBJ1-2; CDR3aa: ASSREYGYT
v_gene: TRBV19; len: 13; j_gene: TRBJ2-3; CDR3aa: ASSPPTGWADTQY
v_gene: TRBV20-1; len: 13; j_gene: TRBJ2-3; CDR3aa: SARGLAGSTDTQY
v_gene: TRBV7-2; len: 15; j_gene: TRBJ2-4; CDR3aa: ASSLASSGQGAYIQY
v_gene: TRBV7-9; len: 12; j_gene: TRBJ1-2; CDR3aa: ASTAGGRFHGYT
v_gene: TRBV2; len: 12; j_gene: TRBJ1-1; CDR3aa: ASRQGVGRAEAF
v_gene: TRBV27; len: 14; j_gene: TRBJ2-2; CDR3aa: ASSLLGQGYTGELF
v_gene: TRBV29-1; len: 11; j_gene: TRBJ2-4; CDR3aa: SAAGLGGNIQY
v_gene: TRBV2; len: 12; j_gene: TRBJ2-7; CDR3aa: ASSDDRYRNEQY
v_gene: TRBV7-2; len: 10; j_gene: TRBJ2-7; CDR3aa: ASSIPAAEQY
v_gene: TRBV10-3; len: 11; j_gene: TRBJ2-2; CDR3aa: AISRGDTGELF
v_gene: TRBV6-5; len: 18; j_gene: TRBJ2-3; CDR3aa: ASSYLLPGLAASSTDTQY
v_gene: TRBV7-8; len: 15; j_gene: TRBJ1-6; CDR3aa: ASSPLTAGGGYSPLH
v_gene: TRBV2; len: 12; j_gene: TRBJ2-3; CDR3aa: ASSVSGGEDTQY